These 18 T cell receptor beta chains were sequenced from one sample in a study of cytomegalovirus exposure and HLA in healthy donors. This PCR relied on a set of 60 Vbeta primers and 13 Jbeta primers. Profiling relied on immunoSEQ multiplex PCR, and the TCRdb table lists in-frame clones only, not all of them. Among around 280,000 clones listed, approximately 90% were seen once. The material sequenced was PBMCs. These receptors were collected from a woman aged 18-29 years in good health and CMV-seronegative.

The chain is built from TRBV10-1 and TRBJ2-2; 13 positions match TRBD2. CDR3 size: 14 residues. The ends lost 6 bases at V and 5 bases at J; junction bases unmatched: 0. In germline, CDR1 is WNHNN, CDR2 SYGVQD (reference sequence). The DNA for the CDR3 is TGCGCCAGCAGGGGACTAGCGGGAACCGGGGAGCTGTTTTTT. This gives the protein CASRGLAGTGELFF.

This clone was detected a few times. In DNA, the CDR3 is TGTGCCAGCAGTTCGACAGGATTTAGCAATCAGCCCCAGCATTTT. As protein: CASSSTGFSNQPQHF. This chain joins TRBV6-5 and TRBJ1-5; maybe TRBD1 (6 bases). The germline V gene encodes CDR1 MNHEY and CDR2 SVGAGI. The V end was cut by 4 bases, the J end by 0 bases, with 10 bases between. This CDR3 has 15 amino acids.

The DNA for the CDR3 is TGTGCCAGCAGCTCCCCAGGATATGGGTCTGCCTACGAGCAGTACTTC. The encoded protein is CASSSPGYGSAYEQYF. V and J are TRBV7-9 and TRBJ2-5, with unresolved D. The J call is in doubt because the DNA end fits TRBJ2-7 better. The CDR3 is 16 amino acids. CDR1 SEHNR and CDR2 FQNEAQ come from the germline V gene (reference sequence).

The chain carries TRBV7-8 and TRBJ1-3; 9 bases fit TRBD1. Germline V gives CDR1 SGHVS, CDR2 FQNEAQ. The V and J ends lost 5 bases and 0 bases, in that order; junction bases with no gene match: 2. The CDR3 has 15 residues. The CDR3 spells CASSKTGGSGNTIYF. The CDR3 nucleotides read TGTGCCAGCAGCAAGACAGGGGGCTCTGGAAACACCATATATTTT. The entire variable domain, with the rest obtained from reference TRBV7-8 and TRBJ1-3, is as follows: GAGVSQSPRYKVAKRGQDVALRCDPISGHVSLFWYQQALGQGPEFLTYFQNEAQLDKSGLPSDRFFAERPEGSVSTLKIQRTQQEDSAVYLCASSKTGGSGNTIYFGEGSWLTVV.

The chain joins TRBV9 to TRBJ1-3; possibly TRBD1 for D (6 bases). This CDR3 is built from 15 residues. V lost 7 bases and J lost 4, with 18 bases in between. Germline lookup yields CDR1 SGDLS and CDR2 YYNGEE. The CDR3 reads CASSGRGASGNTIYF. The CDR3 DNA reads TGTGCCAGCTCAGGGCGGGGGGCTTCAGGAAACACCATATATTTT.

A word on this clone: A read error may produce the germline difference seen at one junction end. In the same sample, other DNA sequences code for this CDR3. The chain is built from TRBV5-1 and TRBJ1-1; maybe TRBD1 (5 bases). The CDR3 has 14 amino acids. The germline V gene has CDR1 SGHRS and CDR2 YFSETQ. CDR3 nucleotide sequence: TGCGCCAGCAGCTCAACGGCAGGGAACACTGAGGCTTTCTTT. Encoded protein: CASSSTAGNTEAFF.

V and J are TRBV4-1 and TRBJ1-1, with D unresolved. Germline V gene sequence: CDR1 MGHRA, CDR2 YSYEKL. V lost 3 bases, J lost 0 bases, and 11 bases lay in between. CDR3 length: 15 residues. The CDR3 is CASSQGPGVNTEAFF. The CDR3 DNA follows: TGCGCCAGCAGCCAGGGCCCCGGGGTGAACACTGAAGCTTTCTTT.

The V and J genes are TRBV18 and TRBJ2-7, with a possible D match to TRBD1 (6 bases). V shed 6 bases and J shed 1 base, with 10 bases lying between them. The CDR3 is 13 residues long. Germline loops: CDR1 KGHSH, CDR2 LQKENI. DNA of the CDR3: TGTGCCAGCTCGTACAGGGATTCCTACGAGCAGTACTTC. Protein: CASSYRDSYEQYF.

This rearrangement joins TRBV15 to TRBJ2-1; no firm D call. In germline, CDR1 is LNHNV, CDR2 YYDKDF (reference sequence). This CDR3 is built from 15 residues. V gave up 2 bases and J gave up 4 bases, with 12 bases separating them. In nucleotides, the CDR3 is TGTGCCACCAGCAGAACCCCAATAACTTACAATGAGCAGTTCTTC. Amino acid sequence: CATSRTPITYNEQFF.

This chain links TRBV10-1 with TRBJ2-7, with TRBD1 as a possible D gene (6 bases). V lost 2 bases and J 2 bases, leaving 10 bases between the germline ends. The CDR3 has 14 amino acids. The germline CDR1 and CDR2 sequences are WNHNN and SYGVQD (reference sequence). CDR3 sequence: CASSELGAAYEQYF. The CDR3 region has the DNA TGCGCCAGCAGTGAGCTGGGGGCAGCCTACGAGCAGTACTTC.

The gene calls are TRBV10-3 and TRBJ2-1; TRBD1 matches at 9 bases. The V and J ends lost 4 bases and 5 bases, in that order; junction bases with no gene match: 0. Germline lookup yields CDR1 ENHRY and CDR2 SYGVKD. This CDR3 comprises 13 residues. This CDR3 reads CAISGDRDNEQFF. Here the CDR3 DNA reads TGTGCCATCAGTGGGGACAGGGACAATGAGCAGTTCTTC.

The chain has TRBV6-5 and TRBJ2-5; 7 bases agree with TRBD2. CDR3 size: 15 residues. Germline loops: CDR1 MNHEY, CDR2 SVGAGI. J lost 7 bases, V lost 9 bases, and 17 bases had no gene match. The CDR3 DNA reads as TGTGCCAGTAACACTCGACGGGGAGGGATGGGGACCCAGTACTTC. Protein sequence: CASNTRRGGMGTQYF.

The chain joins TRBV4-1 to TRBJ1-1; D is uncertain. Germline values: CDR1 MGHRA, CDR2 YSYEKL. The CDR3 has 16 residues. V was pared by 0 bases and J by 7 bases, with 18 bases between. CDR3 loop: CASSQETVLRENEAFF. The CDR3, as DNA: TGCGCCAGCAGCCAAGAAACGGTCCTACGAGAGAATGAAGCTTTCTTT.

In its sample, this clone was seen once. V is TRBV11-2 and J is TRBJ2-5, with 11 bases identical to TRBD2. The V gene end was trimmed by 5 bases and the J gene end by 0 bases; junction bases not matched to a gene: 8. This CDR3 contains 17 residues. Germline V lookup: CDR1 SGHAT, CDR2 FQNNGV. The CDR3 DNA reads TGTGCCAGCAGCAACATCCTAGCGGGGGGCCACCAAGAGACCCAGTACTTC. Encoded protein: CASSNILAGGHQETQYF. The full variable domain, rest sourced from reference TRBV11-2 and TRBJ2-5, is EAGVAQSPRYKIIEKRQSVAFWCNPISGHATLYWYQQILGQGPKLLIQFQNNGVVDDSQLPKDRFSAERLKGVDSTLKIQPAKLEDSAVYLCASSNILAGGHQETQYFGPGTRLLVL.

The rearrangement joins TRBV30 to TRBJ1-2; D is uncertain. The germline gives CDR1 GTSNPN, CDR2 SVGIG (reference sequence). Trimming took 4 bases from V and 3 from J, leaving 18 bases between them. The CDR3 is 15 amino acids. CDR3 sequence: CAWIPYRAGDYGYTF. The CDR3 DNA is TGTGCCTGGATTCCATACCGGGCGGGAGACTATGGCTACACCTTC.

V and J are TRBV7-6 and TRBJ2-6; 12 nucleotides agree with TRBD1. J gave up 4 bases and V 5 bases, and 18 bases lay outside the gene matches. Germline-derived CDR1 and CDR2 are SGHVS and FNYEAQ. The CDR3 loop spans 21 amino acids. The CDR3 DNA follows: TGTGCCAGCAGCAGGCTCGTATACTCGGGGACAGGGGGCACCGGGGCCAACGTCCTGACTTTC. Protein: CASSRLVYSGTGGTGANVLTF.

The chain has TRBV5-1 and TRBJ2-1, with a weak D call TRBD2 (6 bases). V was shortened by 6 bases and J by 6 bases, with 16 bases between the two germline ends. This CDR3 spans 14 amino acids. Germline-derived CDR1 and CDR2 are SGHRS and YFSETQ. CDR3 loop: CASMGGGLTNEQFF. DNA for the CDR3: TGCGCCAGCATGGGGGGTGGATTAACCAATGAGCAGTTCTTC.

The chain carries TRBV27 and TRBJ1-1, with 7 bases fitting TRBD1. The V gene's germline CDR1 is MNHEY and CDR2 SMNVEV (reference sequence). J was trimmed by 0 bases and V by 0 bases; bases with no gene match: 7. CDR3 size: 17 residues. The CDR3: CASSLSTGFILNTEAFF. CDR3 in DNA: TGTGCCAGCAGTTTATCGACAGGGTTTATTTTGAACACTGAAGCTTTCTTT.